This T cell receptor (beta chain) was captured in a study of cytomegalovirus exposure and HLA in healthy donors. The CDR3 spans 15 residues. Germline V lookup: CDR1 SGHRS, CDR2 YFSETQ. Primers included in the PCR were 60 Vbeta and 13 Jbeta primers. Repertoires were generated with immunoSEQ multiplex PCR, while TCRdb's copy carries only in-frame clones and drops some. The repertoire holds about 120,000 clones, with around three quarters as singletons. A remark on this clone: At one end the junction does not follow the germline gene, possibly because of a read error.

J is TRBJ2-7 and V is TRBV5-1; 11 positions match TRBD2. The sequenced sample consisted of PBMCs. The source of this sequence is a young man in good health and CMV-seropositive. The CDR3 nucleotides are TGCACCAGCAGCACGACTAGCGGGGCATCCTACGAGCAGTACTTC. Protein: CTSSTTSGASYEQYF.